What follows are 28 T cell receptor beta chains derived from one specimen sequenced in a study of monozygotic twins with inflammatory bowel disease. TCRdb reprocessed the 5' RACE reads, with one entry per CDR3 protein and no DNA. This specimen shows 300,000 to 400,000 distinct CDR3 sequences; the ten leading clones hold around 2%. Sample: blood. Receptor source: a human donor with ulcerative colitis or Crohn's disease, or a healthy co-twin of an affected twin (not recorded which).

The chain recombines TRBV29-1 with TRBJ2-3; TCRdb gives TRBD2 as the D gene, but with no DNA this cannot be confirmed. CDR3 length equals 13 residues. Germline CDR1 and CDR2: SQVTM and ANQGSEA. The CDR3 region is CSDISGSTDTQYF.

V gene TRBV24-1 combines with J gene TRBJ2-1; TCRdb's assignment of TRBD1 cannot be checked, as there is no DNA. Germline CDR1 is KGHDR and CDR2 is SFDVKD. This CDR3 has 18 residues. CDR3 region: CATSGRLIQGQTYNEQFF.

The gene calls are TRBV19 and TRBJ2-1. Germline CDR1 is LNHDA and CDR2 is SQIVND (reference sequence). CDR3 length: 15 residues. CDR3 sequence: CASSTSQSSYNEQFF.

The chain combines TRBV20-1 with TRBJ2-1. The CDR3 sequence is 14 residues long. Germline lookup yields CDR1 DFQATT and CDR2 SNEGSKA (reference sequence). CDR3 loop: CSAEDWNTYNEQFF.

The rearrangement uses TRBV15 and TRBJ2-7; TCRdb indicates TRBD1, and absent DNA this call remains unverified. The CDR3 covers 13 residues. Looked up from germline, CDR1 is LNHNV and CDR2 is YYDKDF (reference sequence). This chain's CDR3 is CATSGGRIYEQYF.

The gene calls are TRBV6-5 and TRBJ2-5; TCRdb outputs TRBD2, but without DNA this stays unchecked. This CDR3 is built from 15 residues. Germline CDR1 and CDR2: MNHEY and SVGAGI. CDR3 in amino acids: CASSYVTSGKETQYF.

The J gene is TRBJ2-2, the V gene TRBV4-2; TCRdb's assignment of TRBD2 cannot be checked, as there is no DNA. From germline, CDR1 is LGHNA and CDR2 YNFKEQ. This CDR3 region has 14 residues. The CDR3 sequence: CASSRSGVAGELFF.

V is TRBV4-3 and J is TRBJ1-5. CDR1 and CDR2 from the germline V gene are LGHNA and YSLEER. CDR3 length: 14 amino acids. This CDR3 is CASSQEAANQPQHF.

The chain joins TRBV28 to TRBJ1-1. The CDR3 contains 13 residues. Germline V gene data show CDR1 as MDHEN and CDR2 as SYDVKM. The CDR3 here is CASSLKGFGGAFF.

This sequence joins TRBV29-1 and TRBJ2-3. The CDR3 runs to 12 residues. Germline V lookup: CDR1 SQVTM, CDR2 ANQGSEA. This CDR3 reads CSVGVLTDTQYF.

V is TRBV5-1 and J is TRBJ2-5; TCRdb outputs TRBD1, but without DNA this stays unchecked. Germline V lookup: CDR1 SGHRS, CDR2 YFSETQ. CDR3 length: 13 residues. CDR3 in amino acids: CASSEGARETQYF.

The rearrangement uses TRBV7-9 and TRBJ1-1; TCRdb designates TRBD1, a call that cannot be tested without DNA. Germline loops: CDR1 SEHNR, CDR2 FQNEAQ (reference sequence). CDR3 length: 13 residues. The CDR3 loop is CASTQPGNTEAFF.

Here the CDR3 reads CASTVVTLGQRGELFF. The chain uses TRBV5-8 and TRBJ2-2; there is no DNA to check the TCRdb D call of TRBD1. This CDR3 has 16 amino acids. The germline V gene encodes CDR1 SGHTS and CDR2 YDEGEE. Together with reference TRBV5-8 and TRBJ2-2, the CDR3 gives the full variable domain: EAGVTQSPTHLIKTRGQQATLRCSPISGHTSVYWYQQALGLGLQFLLWYDEGEERNRGNFPPRFSGRQFPNYSSELNVNALELEDSALYLCASTVVTLGQRGELFFGEGSRLTVL.

This chain joins TRBV29-1 and TRBJ2-1. CDR1 and CDR2 (germline): SQVTM, ANQGSEA. This CDR3 spans 13 amino acids. The chain's CDR3 is CSVERQTYNEQFF.

The chain has TRBV29-1 and TRBJ2-7; TCRdb gives TRBD2 as the D gene, but with no DNA this cannot be confirmed. This CDR3 comprises 14 residues. Germline-derived CDR1 and CDR2 are SQVTM and ANQGSEA. The CDR3 reads CSVEVSGGPYEQYF.

The rearrangement links TRBV9 to TRBJ2-3; the TCRdb D gene call, TRBD2, has no DNA to confirm it. The CDR3 has 13 residues. CDR1 and CDR2 (germline): SGDLS, YYNGEE. The CDR3 protein is CASSPNQRNTQYF.

V is TRBV12-3 or TRBV12-4 and J is TRBJ1-5; the D call from TCRdb, TRBD1, cannot be confirmed without DNA. CDR3 size: 15 residues. CDR3 amino acids: CASSLSGADSQPQHF.

This chain links TRBV20-1 with TRBJ2-3; TCRdb returns TRBD2, unconfirmable since there is no DNA. This CDR3 is built from 15 residues. Germline lookup yields CDR1 DFQATT and CDR2 SNEGSKA (reference sequence). CDR3 residues: CSASRTSGVTDTQYF.

This rearrangement joins TRBV5-1 to TRBJ2-3; TCRdb's D gene call, TRBD1, goes unchecked for lack of DNA. Looked up from germline, CDR1 is SGHRS and CDR2 is YFSETQ. This CDR3 has 13 residues. The CDR3 sequence is CASSNPPTDTQYF.

J is TRBJ2-1 and V is TRBV20-1; with no DNA, the TCRdb D assignment of TRBD2 cannot be verified. Germline V gene lookup returns CDR1 DFQATT and CDR2 SNEGSKA (reference sequence). This CDR3 has 14 residues. The CDR3 is CSAILAGAWNEQFF.

J is TRBJ2-7 and V is TRBV29-1; TCRdb proposes TRBD1, but this gene call is untestable without DNA. Germline V lookup: CDR1 SQVTM, CDR2 ANQGSEA. The length of the CDR3 is 13 residues. CDR3 loop: CSVTGGLGYEQYF.

This chain joins TRBV6-2 or TRBV6-3 and TRBJ2-5; the D gene TCRdb calls, TRBD1, cannot be checked with no DNA. The CDR3 extends over 17 amino acids. Germline loops: CDR1 MNHEY, CDR2 SVGEGT. The CDR3 region is CASSPLRDRLSQETQYF.

V is TRBV30 and J is TRBJ1-3. Per germline, CDR1 GTSNPN and CDR2 SVGIG (reference sequence). The CDR3 is made up of 15 amino acids. Here the CDR3 reads CAWSVRGQLRNTIYF. The entire variable domain, with the rest obtained from reference TRBV30 and TRBJ1-3, is as follows: SQTIHQWPATLVQPVGSPLSLECTVEGTSNPNLYWYRQAAGRGLQLLFYSVGIGQISSEVPQNLSASRPQDRQFILSSKKLLLSDSGFYLCAWSVRGQLRNTIYFGEGSWLTVV.

The chain joins TRBV15 to TRBJ1-1. The CDR3 totals 17 residues. From germline, CDR1 is LNHNV and CDR2 YYDKDF (reference sequence). The CDR3 protein is CATTYSQGGGLNTEAFF. The entire variable domain, with the rest obtained from reference TRBV15 and TRBJ1-1, is as follows: DAMVIQNPRYQVTQFGKPVTLSCSQTLNHNVMYWYQQKSSQAPKLLFHYYDKDFNNEADTPDNFQSRRPNTSFCFLDIRSPGLGDTAMYLCATTYSQGGGLNTEAFFGQGTRLTVV.

The chain combines TRBV9 with TRBJ1-4; TCRdb selects TRBD1, and the lack of DNA leaves this call unchecked. CDR1 and CDR2 (germline): SGDLS, YYNGEE. CDR3 length: 14 residues. The CDR3 sequence is CASTPGDSNEKLFF. Using reference TRBV9 and TRBJ1-4 for the parts outside the CDR3, the full variable domain is DSGVTQTPKHLITATGQRVTLRCSPRSGDLSVYWYQQSLDQGLQFLIQYYNGEERAKGNILERFSAQQFPDLHSELNLSSLELGDSALYFCASTPGDSNEKLFFGSGTQLSVL.

The V and J genes are TRBV7-2 and TRBJ2-5. Per the germline V gene, CDR1 is SGHTA and CDR2 is FQGNSA. This CDR3 has 14 amino acids. CDR3 region: CASSRRSVGETQYF.

The chain joins TRBV10-3 to TRBJ2-7. The CDR3 contains 12 residues. Germline values: CDR1 ENHRY, CDR2 SYGVKD. The CDR3 loop is CATGPSSYEQYF.

The rearrangement uses TRBV5-1 and TRBJ1-2; absent DNA, TCRdb's TRBD1 call cannot be checked. Germline-derived CDR1 and CDR2 are SGHRS and YFSETQ. The CDR3 has 13 residues. CDR3 sequence: CASSGEGNYGYTF.